Included here is one TCR beta chain sequence, with context. This entry comes from a study of blood T cell repertoires in COVID-19. Study-level information: Sources were T cells, B-cell-depleted T cells, or PBMCs; the material itself was cDNA or gDNA.

V trimming: 1 base; J trimming: 3 bases; junction bases outside the gene matches: 6. Germline CDR1 MGHDK, CDR2 SYGVNS. CDR3 length: 17 amino acids. Repertoires were generated with immunoSEQ multiplex PCR, while TCRdb's copy carries only in-frame clones and drops some. This sample yields some 140,000 clones, of which approximately 80% are seen a single time; 12% belongs to the top ten. V and J are TRBV25-1 and TRBJ2-2, with 9 positions matching TRBD2. This receptor was identified in a woman in her sixties or seventies with COVID-19, enrolled during active disease. Sequences were obtained from peripheral blood. The CDR3 coding sequence is TGTGCCAGCAGTGAATTTGAGGGCGGGAGGGACACCGGGGAGCTGTTTTTT. Translation: CASSEFEGGRDTGELFF.